Listed below are T cell receptor beta chains from one sample, sequenced in a study of tumor T cells in aggressive B-cell lymphoma. Libraries were prepared by immunoSEQ multiplex PCR; TCRdb keeps only in-frame clonotypes and omits some of them. The repertoire consists of several thousand clones, with around three quarters occurring once and the leading ten covering roughly 7.4%. Sequenced input: tumor tissue. The receptors were sampled from an adult with diffuse large B cell lymphoma. Each CDR3 is given with its conserved first and last residue. A D gene is named only where the DNA matches it firmly. Part of the rows lack a size; the others show once, few, many or a class for expanded clones.

v_gene	d_gene	j_gene	abundance	CDR3nt	CDR3aa
TRBV7-2	-	TRBJ2-7	-	TGTGCCAGCAGCTTTCAGGGCTACGAGCAGTACTTC	CASSFQGYEQYF
TRBV4-1	-	TRBJ1-2	-	TGCGCCAGTAGCCAAGCGACAGTTAACTATGGCTACACCTTC	CASSQATVNYGYTF
TRBV5-1	TRBD2	TRBJ2-7	-	TGCGCCAGCAGCCCAGGGGGCGTAATGACTAGCGGGGACCCCTACGAGCAGTACTTC	CASSPGGVMTSGDPYEQYF
TRBV27	TRBD2	TRBJ2-7	-	TGTGCCAGCACTAGCGGGAACTACGAGCAGTACTTC	CASTSGNYEQYF
TRBV9	-	TRBJ1-5	-	TGTGCCAGCAGCGCCCGGGATAACAATCAGCCCCAGCATTTT	CASSARDNNQPQHF
TRBV9	TRBD2	TRBJ2-1	once	TGTGCCAGCAGCGTAGACAGCGGGGCATACAATGAGCAGTTCTTC	CASSVDSGAYNEQFF
TRBV11-2	-	TRBJ2-1	-	TGTGCCAGCAGCTTTAGAGAGGAGCAGTTCTTC	CASSFREEQFF
TRBV5-1	TRBD2	TRBJ2-3	-	TGCGCCAGCAGCCCCCTCGGTAGCGGGAGCCGGGCAGATACGCAGTATTTT	CASSPLGSGSRADTQYF
TRBV7-9	-	TRBJ1-1	-	TGTGCCAGCAGCTTCGGTAGCACTGAAGCTTTCTTT	CASSFGSTEAFF
TRBV29-1	-	TRBJ2-2	few	TGCAGCGCTTACACCGGGGAGCTGTTTTTT	CSAYTGELFF
TRBV28	-	TRBJ2-6	-	TGTGCCAGCCACAGGTCCAGCTCTGGGGCCAACGTCCTGACTTTC	CASHRSSSGANVLTF
TRBV7-6	-	TRBJ2-3	-	TGTGCCAGCAGCTTAAGACCCCCGGAGGATACGCAGTATTTT	CASSLRPPEDTQYF
TRBV6-5	TRBD2	TRBJ2-3	-	TGTGCCAGCACCTTAAGCGGGAGGCCCACAGATACGCAGTATTTT	CASTLSGRPTDTQYF
TRBV4-3	-	TRBJ2-5	-	TGCGCCAGCAGCCAAGTGGGGAGGTTGGAGACCCAGTACTTC	CASSQVGRLETQYF
TRBV29-1	TRBD1	TRBJ1-5	-	TGCAGCGTAACAACCGGGACAGGACACTATAGCAATCAGCCCCAGCATTTT	CSVTTGTGHYSNQPQHF
TRBV6-6	TRBD1	TRBJ1-1	-	TGTGCCAGTAGACAGGGACCGAACACTGAAGCTTTCTTT	CASRQGPNTEAFF
TRBV27	TRBD2	TRBJ2-7	few	TGTGCCAGCAGTGACGGGACTAGCGCTCCCTACGAGCAGTACTTC	CASSDGTSAPYEQYF